This T cell receptor beta chain appears in the sequencing data of a study of CD8+ T cells in alopecia areata. Across the whole study: Each of the treated patients was given oral tofacitinib, 5 to 10 mg twice daily, for moderate-to-severe alopecia areata.

A FACSAria was used to sort CD4+ and CD8+ T cells. These cells came from PBMCs. About this clone itself: Its antigen remains unidentified.

Trimming removed 8 bases at V and 2 bases at J, with 16 bases between. Germline V lookup: CDR1 SQVTM, CDR2 ANQGSEA. The CDR3 totals 13 residues. Study observations and caveats: Tissue-resident alphabeta T cells belonging to normal skin likewise get sequenced within scalp specimens.

Extracted RNA was reverse transcribed, and the resulting cDNA served as sequencing template. Assay: immunoSEQ multiplex PCR; the TCRdb copy retains only in-frame clones and omits some. The table includes 150,000 to 200,000 clones, around 71% detected once. The sequences come from CD8+ T cells sorted from blood, collected at week 0. This rearrangement joins TRBV29-1 to TRBJ2-7; tentative D call: TRBD2 (7 bases). This receptor was taken from a human donor with alopecia areata. The CDR3 here is CSSRGGATYEQYF. CDR3 nucleotide sequence: TGCAGCTCCCGTGGGGGGGCTACCTACGAGCAGTACTTC.